This T cell receptor (beta chain) was obtained from a study of shared T cell receptors in the human thymus. Using immunoSEQ multiplex PCR, the repertoire was profiled, and TCRdb retains in-frame clones only, with some absent. Here the sample spans under 700,000 clones, about 80% being singletons. This clone was observed a few times. This CDR3 has 15 residues. Germline values: CDR1 SGHRS, CDR2 YFSETQ. Trimming stripped 5 bases from V and 6 bases from J, with 19 bases between. These same records also appear under a second study, on human thymus T cells. That paper states: The source of the thymus tissue was resections taken during corrective heart surgery. Thymic and blood repertoires seemed to show skewed V and J gene use. Related research described strongly overlapping thymic repertoires in unrelated people.

This receptor was identified in a boy under two years old with a congenital heart defect. Input material: thymocytes. The chain recombines TRBV5-1 with TRBJ2-3; weak D call: TRBD2 (5 bases). The CDR3 spells CASRFLGGLADTQYF. In nucleotides, the CDR3 is TGCGCCAGCAGGTTTTTAGGCGGACTGGCGGATACGCAGTATTTT.